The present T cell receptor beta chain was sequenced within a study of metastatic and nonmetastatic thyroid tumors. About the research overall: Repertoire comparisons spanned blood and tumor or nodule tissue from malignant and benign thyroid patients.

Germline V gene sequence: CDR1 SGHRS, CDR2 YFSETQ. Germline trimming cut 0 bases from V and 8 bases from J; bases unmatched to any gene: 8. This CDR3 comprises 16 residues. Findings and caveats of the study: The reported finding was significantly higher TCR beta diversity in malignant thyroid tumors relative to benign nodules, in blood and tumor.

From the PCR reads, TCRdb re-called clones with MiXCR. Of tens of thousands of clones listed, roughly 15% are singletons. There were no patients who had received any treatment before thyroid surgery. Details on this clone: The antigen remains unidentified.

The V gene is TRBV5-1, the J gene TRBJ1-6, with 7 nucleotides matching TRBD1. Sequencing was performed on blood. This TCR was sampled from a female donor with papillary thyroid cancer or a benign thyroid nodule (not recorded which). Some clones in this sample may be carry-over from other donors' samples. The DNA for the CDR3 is TGCGCCAGCAGCTTGGCCGGACAGGTCCTAGATTCACCCCTCCACTTT. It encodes CASSLAGQVLDSPLHF.